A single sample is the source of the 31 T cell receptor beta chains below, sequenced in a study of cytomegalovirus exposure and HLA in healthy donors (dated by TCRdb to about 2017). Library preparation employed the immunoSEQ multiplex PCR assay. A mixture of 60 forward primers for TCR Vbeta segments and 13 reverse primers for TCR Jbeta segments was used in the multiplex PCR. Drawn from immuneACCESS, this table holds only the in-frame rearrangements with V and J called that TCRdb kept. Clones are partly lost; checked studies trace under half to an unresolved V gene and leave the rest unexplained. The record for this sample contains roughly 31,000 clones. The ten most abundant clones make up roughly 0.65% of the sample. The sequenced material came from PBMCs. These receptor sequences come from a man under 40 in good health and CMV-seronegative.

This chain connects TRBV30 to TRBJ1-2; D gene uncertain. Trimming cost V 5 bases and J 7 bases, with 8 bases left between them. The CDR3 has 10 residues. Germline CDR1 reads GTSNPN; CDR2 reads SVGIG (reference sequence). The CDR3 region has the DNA TGTGCCTGGTTCCAAATTGGCTACACCTTC. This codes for CAWFQIGYTF.

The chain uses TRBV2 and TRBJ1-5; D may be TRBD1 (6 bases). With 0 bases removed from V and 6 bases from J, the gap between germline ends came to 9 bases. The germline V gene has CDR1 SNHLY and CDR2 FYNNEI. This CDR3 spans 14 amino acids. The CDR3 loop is CASSEARGAQPQHF. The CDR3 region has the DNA TGTGCCAGCAGTGAAGCGCGGGGGGCTCAGCCCCAGCATTTT.

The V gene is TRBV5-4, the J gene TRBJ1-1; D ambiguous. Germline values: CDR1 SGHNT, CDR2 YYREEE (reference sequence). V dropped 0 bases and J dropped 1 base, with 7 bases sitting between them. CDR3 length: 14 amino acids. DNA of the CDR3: TGTGCCAGCAGCTTGGGACAAACGAACACTGAAGCTTTCTTT. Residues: CASSLGQTNTEAFF.

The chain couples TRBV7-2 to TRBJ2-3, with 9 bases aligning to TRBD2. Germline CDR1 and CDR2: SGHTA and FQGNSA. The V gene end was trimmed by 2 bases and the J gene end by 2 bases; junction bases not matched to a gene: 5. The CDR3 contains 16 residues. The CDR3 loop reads CASSLRASGATDTQYF. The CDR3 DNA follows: TGTGCCAGCAGCTTAAGGGCTAGCGGGGCCACAGATACGCAGTATTTT.

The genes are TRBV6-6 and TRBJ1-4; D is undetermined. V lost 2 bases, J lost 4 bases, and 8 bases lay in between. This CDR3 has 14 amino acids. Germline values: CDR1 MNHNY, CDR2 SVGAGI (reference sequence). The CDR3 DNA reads TGTGCCAGCAGTTACCCCGGCGGTAATGAAAAACTGTTTTTT. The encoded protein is CASSYPGGNEKLFF.

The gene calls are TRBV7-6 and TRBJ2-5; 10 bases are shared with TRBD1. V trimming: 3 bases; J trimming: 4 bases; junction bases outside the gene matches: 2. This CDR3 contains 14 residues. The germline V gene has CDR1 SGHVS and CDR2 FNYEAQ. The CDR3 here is CASSLTGGRETQYF. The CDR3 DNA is TGTGCCAGCAGCTTGACAGGGGGCCGAGAGACCCAGTACTTC.

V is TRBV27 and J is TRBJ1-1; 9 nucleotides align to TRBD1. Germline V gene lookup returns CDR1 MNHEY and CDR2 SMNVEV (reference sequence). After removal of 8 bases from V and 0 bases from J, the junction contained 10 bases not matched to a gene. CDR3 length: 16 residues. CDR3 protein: CASGRGQGRMNTEAFF. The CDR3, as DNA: TGTGCCAGCGGAAGGGGACAGGGCCGGATGAACACTGAAGCTTTCTTT.

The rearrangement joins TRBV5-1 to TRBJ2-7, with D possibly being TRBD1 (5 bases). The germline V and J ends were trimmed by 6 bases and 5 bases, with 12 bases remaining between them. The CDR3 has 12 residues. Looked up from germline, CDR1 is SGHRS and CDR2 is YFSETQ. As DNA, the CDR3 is TGCGCCAGCACCCAGGGTGGCCACGAGCAGTACTTC. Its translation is CASTQGGHEQYF.

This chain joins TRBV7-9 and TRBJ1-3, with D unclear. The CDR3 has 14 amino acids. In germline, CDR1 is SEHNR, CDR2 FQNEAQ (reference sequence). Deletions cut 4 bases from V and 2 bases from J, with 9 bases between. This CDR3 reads CASSSPSAGNTIYF. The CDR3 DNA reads TGTGCCAGCAGCTCTCCATCGGCTGGAAACACCATATATTTT.

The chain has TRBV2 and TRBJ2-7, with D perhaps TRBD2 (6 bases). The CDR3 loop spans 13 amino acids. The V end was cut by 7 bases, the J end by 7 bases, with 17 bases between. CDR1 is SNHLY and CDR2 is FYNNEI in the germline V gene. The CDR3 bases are TGTGCCAGCATGGACTTAGCGGCAGGGGAGCAGTACTTC. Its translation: CASMDLAAGEQYF. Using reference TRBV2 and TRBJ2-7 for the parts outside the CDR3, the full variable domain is EPEVTQTPSHQVTQMGQEVILRCVPISNHLYFYWYRQILGQKVEFLVSFYNNEISEKSEIFDDQFSVERPDGSNFTLKIRSTKLEDSAMYFCASMDLAAGEQYFGPGTRLTVT.

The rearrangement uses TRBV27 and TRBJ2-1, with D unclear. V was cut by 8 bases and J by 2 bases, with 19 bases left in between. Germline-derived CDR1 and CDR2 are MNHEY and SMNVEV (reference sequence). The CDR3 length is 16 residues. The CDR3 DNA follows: TGTGCCAGCCGTCCGGGTCCGGCCCTTACCTACAATGAGCAGTTCTTC. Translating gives CASRPGPALTYNEQFF.

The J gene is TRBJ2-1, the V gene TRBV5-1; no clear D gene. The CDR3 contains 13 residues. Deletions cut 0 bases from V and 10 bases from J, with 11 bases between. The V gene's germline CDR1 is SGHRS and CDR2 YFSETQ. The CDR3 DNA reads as TGCGCCAGCAGCTTGGCCCGTAGTTGGGAGCAGTTCTTC. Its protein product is CASSLARSWEQFF.

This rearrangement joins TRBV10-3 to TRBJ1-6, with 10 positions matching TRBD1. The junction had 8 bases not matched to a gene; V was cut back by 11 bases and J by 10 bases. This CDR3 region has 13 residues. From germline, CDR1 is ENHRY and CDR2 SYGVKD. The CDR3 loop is CAARTGGESPLHF. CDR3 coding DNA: TGTGCCGCCCGGACAGGGGGGGAATCACCCCTCCACTTT.

The CDR3 DNA follows: TGTGCCACCCGACTAGCACCCGTTACGCACAATGAGCAGTTCTTC. Translating gives CATRLAPVTHNEQFF. V and J are TRBV15 and TRBJ2-1; 7 positions agree with TRBD2. The CDR3 loop spans 15 amino acids. Germline CDR1 and CDR2: LNHNV and YYDKDF (reference sequence). The junction had 12 bases not matched to a gene; V was cut back by 8 bases and J by 5 bases.

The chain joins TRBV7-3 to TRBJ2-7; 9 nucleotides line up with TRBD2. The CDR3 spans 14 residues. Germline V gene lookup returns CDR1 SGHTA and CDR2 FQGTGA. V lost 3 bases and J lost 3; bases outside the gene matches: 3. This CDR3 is CASSFRGGGYEQYF. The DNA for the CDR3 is TGTGCCAGCAGCTTCCGCGGGGGGGGCTACGAGCAGTACTTC.

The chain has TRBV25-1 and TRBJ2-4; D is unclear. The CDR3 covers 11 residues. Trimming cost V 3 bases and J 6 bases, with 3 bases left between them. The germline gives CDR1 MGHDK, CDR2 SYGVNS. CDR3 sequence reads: CASSEANIQYF. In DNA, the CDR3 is TGTGCCAGCAGTGAGGCAAACATTCAGTACTTC.

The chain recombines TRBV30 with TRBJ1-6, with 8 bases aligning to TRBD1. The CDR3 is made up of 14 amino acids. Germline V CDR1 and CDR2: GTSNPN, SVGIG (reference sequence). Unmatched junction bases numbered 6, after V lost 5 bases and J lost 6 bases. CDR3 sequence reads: CAWAPTGGNSPLHF. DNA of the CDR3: TGTGCCTGGGCTCCAACAGGGGGTAATTCACCCCTCCACTTT.

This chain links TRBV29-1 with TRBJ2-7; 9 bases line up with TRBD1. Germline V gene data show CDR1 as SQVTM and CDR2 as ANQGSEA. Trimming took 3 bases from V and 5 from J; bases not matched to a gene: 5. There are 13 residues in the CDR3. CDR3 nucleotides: TGCAGCGTTGAGGGACAGGGTTTCGACGAGCAGTACTTC. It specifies CSVEGQGFDEQYF.

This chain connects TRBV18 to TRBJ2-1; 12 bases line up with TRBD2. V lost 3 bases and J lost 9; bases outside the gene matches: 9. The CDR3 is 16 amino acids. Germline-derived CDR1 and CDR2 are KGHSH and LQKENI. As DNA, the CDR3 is TGTGCCAGCTCACCCCCGTCTAGCGGGGGGGCAGGTGAGCAGTTCTTC. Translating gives CASSPPSSGGAGEQFF. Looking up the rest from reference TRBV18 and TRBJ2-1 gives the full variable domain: NAGVMQNPRHLVRRRGQEARLRCSPMKGHSHVYWYRQLPEEGLKFMVYLQKENIIDESGMPKERFSAEFPKEGPSILRIQQVVRGDSAAYFCASSPPSSGGAGEQFFGPGTRLTVL.

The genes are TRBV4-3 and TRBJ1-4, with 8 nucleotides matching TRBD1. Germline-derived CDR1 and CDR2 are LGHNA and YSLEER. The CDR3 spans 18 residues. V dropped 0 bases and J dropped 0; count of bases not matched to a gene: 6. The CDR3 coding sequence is TGCGCCAGCAGCCAAGAGGGGGACAGGTCGACAACTAATGAAAAACTGTTTTTT. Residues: CASSQEGDRSTTNEKLFF.

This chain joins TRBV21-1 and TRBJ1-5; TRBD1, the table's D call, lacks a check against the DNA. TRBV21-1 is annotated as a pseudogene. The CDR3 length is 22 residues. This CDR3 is CASDPRPTIPGQRLYSNQPQHF. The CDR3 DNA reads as TGTGCCAGCGATCCGCGTCCAACCATTCCGGGACAGCGACTTTATAGCAATCAGCCCCAGCATTTT.

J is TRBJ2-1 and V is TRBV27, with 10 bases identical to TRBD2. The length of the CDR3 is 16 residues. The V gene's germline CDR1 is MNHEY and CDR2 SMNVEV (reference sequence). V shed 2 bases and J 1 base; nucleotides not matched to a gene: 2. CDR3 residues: CASSLIAGGSYNEQFF. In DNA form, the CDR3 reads TGTGCCAGCAGTTTAATAGCGGGAGGTTCCTACAATGAGCAGTTCTTC.

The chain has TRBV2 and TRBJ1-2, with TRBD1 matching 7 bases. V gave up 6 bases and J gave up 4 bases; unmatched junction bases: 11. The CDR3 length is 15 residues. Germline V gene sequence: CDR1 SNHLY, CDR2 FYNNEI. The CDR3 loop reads CASRQDRSHSYGYTF. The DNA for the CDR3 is TGTGCCAGCAGGCAGGACAGGTCGCACAGCTATGGCTACACCTTC.

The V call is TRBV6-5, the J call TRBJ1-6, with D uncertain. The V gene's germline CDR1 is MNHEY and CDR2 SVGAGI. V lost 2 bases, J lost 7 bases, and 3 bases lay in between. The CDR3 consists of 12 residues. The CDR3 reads CASSYRNSPLHF. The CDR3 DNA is TGTGCCAGCAGTTACCGGAATTCACCCCTCCACTTT.

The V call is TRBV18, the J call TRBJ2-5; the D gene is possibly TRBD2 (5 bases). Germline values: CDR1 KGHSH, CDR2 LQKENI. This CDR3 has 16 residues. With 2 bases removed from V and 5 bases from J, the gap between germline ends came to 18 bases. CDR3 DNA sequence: TGTGCCAGCTCACCAGATAACTCCGCGGGTGGGGAGACCCAGTACTTC. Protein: CASSPDNSAGGETQYF.

The chain's CDR3 is CASSPISVVAGSDSPLHF. Written as DNA, the CDR3 is TGTGCCAGCTCACCTATTTCGGTGGTCGCAGGGTCGGATTCACCCCTCCACTTT. V is TRBV18 and J is TRBJ1-6, with D perhaps matching TRBD1 (5 bases). Trimming left V 3 bases short and J 8 bases short, with 23 bases between. Germline V gene lookup returns CDR1 KGHSH and CDR2 LQKENI. This CDR3 is built from 18 residues.

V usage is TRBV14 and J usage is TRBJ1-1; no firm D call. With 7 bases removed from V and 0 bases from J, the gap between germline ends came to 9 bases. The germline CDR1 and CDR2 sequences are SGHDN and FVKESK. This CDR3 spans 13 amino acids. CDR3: CASTWLMNTEAFF. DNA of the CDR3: TGTGCCAGCACCTGGCTCATGAACACTGAAGCTTTCTTT.

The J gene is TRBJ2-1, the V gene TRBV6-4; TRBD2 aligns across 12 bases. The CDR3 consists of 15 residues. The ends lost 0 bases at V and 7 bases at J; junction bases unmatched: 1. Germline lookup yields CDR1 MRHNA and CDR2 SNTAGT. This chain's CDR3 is CASSDSTSGSNEQFF. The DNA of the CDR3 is TGTGCCAGCAGTGACTCGACTAGCGGGAGTAATGAGCAGTTCTTC.

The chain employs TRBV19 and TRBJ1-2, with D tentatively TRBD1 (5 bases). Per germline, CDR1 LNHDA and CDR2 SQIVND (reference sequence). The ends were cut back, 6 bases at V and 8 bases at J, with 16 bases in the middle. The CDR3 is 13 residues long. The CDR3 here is CASRPGTGGGYTF. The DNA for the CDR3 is TGTGCCAGTAGACCCGGGACGGGAGGAGGCTACACCTTC.

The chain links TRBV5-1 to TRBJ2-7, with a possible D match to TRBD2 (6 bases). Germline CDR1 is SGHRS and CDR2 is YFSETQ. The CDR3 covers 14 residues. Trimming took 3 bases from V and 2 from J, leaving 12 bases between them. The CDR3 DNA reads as TGCGCCAGCAGCTCCGGGACTGCCGCCTACGAGCAGTACTTC. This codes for CASSSGTAAYEQYF.

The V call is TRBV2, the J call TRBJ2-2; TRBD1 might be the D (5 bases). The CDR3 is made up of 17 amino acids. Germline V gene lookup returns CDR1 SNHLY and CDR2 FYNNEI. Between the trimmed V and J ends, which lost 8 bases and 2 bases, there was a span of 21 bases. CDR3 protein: CASRLQGIRLNTGELFF. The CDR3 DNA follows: TGTGCCAGCCGCTTGCAGGGAATCCGTCTAAACACCGGGGAGCTGTTTTTT.